This T cell receptor (beta chain) was recorded in a study of T cells in Graves' hyperthyroidism and ophthalmopathy. Study-level information: Peripheral blood specimens were obtained at initial diagnosis, prior to any treatment.

Whole-study findings and limits: For ophthalmopathy, model prediction preceded onset by a median about six months. Most thyroid-expanded clonotypes above 0.001 were also found in blood.

Amplification of TCR beta CDR3 regions was performed using RNA transcripts as template. The primer set for the first-round RT-PCR of the TCR CDR3 was HTBI. TCRdb reprocessed the multiplex PCR reads with MiXCR, giving one entry per CDR3 protein. The sample holds about 520,000 distinct CDR3 sequences, roughly 25% seen once. Each diagnosis drew on symptoms, thyroxine, TRAb, thyroid ultrasound and orbital computed tomography findings. In this sample, this clonotype turned up many times. Its matching antigen is unknown. The germline CDR1 and CDR2 sequences are LNHDA and SQIVND (reference sequence). Trimming left V 0 bases short and J 1 base short, with 18 bases between. The length of the CDR3 is 18 residues.

This sequence was found in a woman aged 25 to 39 with Graves' ophthalmopathy. Sequencing used blood. The chain links TRBV19 to TRBJ1-1, with D possibly TRBD1 on 6 matching bases. DNA for the CDR3: TGTGCCAGTAGTATAGATACTTACAGAGGGGGTAAGAACACTGAAGCTTTCTTT. Its translation is CASSIDTYRGGKNTEAFF.